The 19 T cell receptor beta chains listed next were all sequenced from one sample in a study of PD-1 blockade in classical Hodgkin lymphoma. Every patient was affected by relapse after autologous stem cell transplantation, while exposure to brentuximab vedotin was not uniform. Generated by immunoSEQ multiplex PCR, the TCRdb table keeps only in-frame clones and is missing some. Here the sample spans about 23,000 clones, over 60% being singletons. The material was peripheral blood mononuclear cells (PBMCs), obtained before the second cycle of nivolumab. The receptors shown here come from a human donor with classical Hodgkin lymphoma.

V and J are TRBV18 and TRBJ2-2; a weak D match, TRBD2 (6 bases). The CDR3 runs to 16 residues. Trimming removed 1 base from V and 4 bases from J, with 13 bases in between. The V gene's germline CDR1 is KGHSH and CDR2 LQKENI. The CDR3 spells CASSPLPSAGTGELFF. Here the CDR3 DNA reads TGTGCCAGCTCACCACTACCTAGCGCCGGCACCGGGGAGCTGTTTTTT.

This clone was detected once. This chain uses TRBV6-1 with TRBJ2-1, with a possible D match to TRBD2 (5 bases). Germline loops: CDR1 MNHNS, CDR2 SASEGT. The V and J ends lost 4 bases and 9 bases respectively, with 16 bases between them. This CDR3 is 14 amino acids long. CDR3 nucleotides: TGTGCCAGCAGTGTCGACCTAGCATACTCTGAGCAGTTCTTC. Translating it yields CASSVDLAYSEQFF.

The chain links TRBV13 to TRBJ2-2, with TRBD2 as a possible D gene (6 bases). Per germline, CDR1 PRHDT and CDR2 FYEKMQ (reference sequence). V was pared by 5 bases and J by 7 bases, with 14 bases between. The CDR3 is 14 residues long. The CDR3 DNA reads TGTGCCAGCAGCCCCGGGACTCCGGGCGGGGAGCTGTTTTTT. Encoded protein: CASSPGTPGGELFF.

The V gene is TRBV2, the J gene TRBJ2-3, with D perhaps TRBD1 (5 bases). Germline CDR1 and CDR2: SNHLY and FYNNEI. The CDR3 has 18 amino acids. The V and J ends lost 2 bases and 7 bases respectively, with 25 bases between them. DNA of the CDR3: TGTGCCAGCAGTGAATCTCGGACACGGTTCACGGCACAAAATACGCAGTATTTT. Translating gives CASSESRTRFTAQNTQYF. The full variable domain, completed using reference TRBV2 and TRBJ2-3, is EPEVTQTPSHQVTQMGQEVILRCVPISNHLYFYWYRQILGQKVEFLVSFYNNEISEKSEIFDDQFSVERPDGSNFTLKIRSTKLEDSAMYFCASSESRTRFTAQNTQYFGPGTRLTVL.

This clone was detected only once. This rearrangement joins TRBV6-1 to TRBJ1-3; TRBD1 matches at 8 bases. V lost 2 bases to trimming and J lost 3 bases; unmatched junction nucleotides: 3. The CDR3 is 15 residues long. CDR1 and CDR2 from the germline V gene are MNHNS and SASEGT. The CDR3 region has the DNA TGTGCCAGCAGTGAAAGGACAGGGTTTGGAAACACCATATATTTT. Its protein product is CASSERTGFGNTIYF.

The rearrangement joins TRBV2 to TRBJ2-2; D gene ambiguous. The CDR3 is 12 amino acids. The V gene's germline CDR1 is SNHLY and CDR2 FYNNEI. The germline V and J ends were trimmed by 6 bases and 3 bases, with 5 bases remaining between them. The CDR3 protein is CASSPHTGELFF. CDR3 nucleotides: TGTGCCAGCAGCCCCCACACCGGGGAGCTGTTTTTT. Full variable domain (remainder filled in from reference TRBV2 and TRBJ2-2): EPEVTQTPSHQVTQMGQEVILRCVPISNHLYFYWYRQILGQKVEFLVSFYNNEISEKSEIFDDQFSVERPDGSNFTLKIRSTKLEDSAMYFCASSPHTGELFFGEGSRLTVL.

A word on this clone: One end of the junction fails to match germline, which may point to a read error. This sequence joins TRBV27 and TRBJ2-1, with D unresolved. This CDR3 is built from 13 residues. Germline V gene data show CDR1 as MNHEY and CDR2 as SMNVEV (reference sequence). Written as DNA, the CDR3 is TGTGCCAGCAGTTTGGACGGCTACAATGAGCAGCTCTTC. Its protein is CASSLDGYNEQLF.

The V and J genes are TRBV6-1 and TRBJ2-7; TRBD1 matches at 10 bases. Germline loops: CDR1 MNHNS, CDR2 SASEGT. The length of the CDR3 is 14 residues. V lost 7 bases, J lost 0 bases, and 3 bases stayed unmatched. CDR3 DNA sequence: TGTGCCAGCAAACGGACAGGGGGCTCCTACGAGCAGTACTTC. Translation gives CASKRTGGSYEQYF.

The table lists this clone with a count of one. This chain links TRBV6-5 with TRBJ1-2; D is undetermined. The ends were cut back, 6 bases at V and 0 bases at J, with 11 bases in the middle. Germline V gives CDR1 MNHEY, CDR2 SVGAGI. The CDR3 is 14 residues long. The CDR3 DNA reads as TGTGCCAGCAGCCAACAGAAAGCTAACTATGGCTACACCTTC. Translated: CASSQQKANYGYTF.

V gene TRBV10-3 combines with J gene TRBJ2-1; 9 nucleotides line up with TRBD2. This CDR3 contains 16 residues. Unmatched junction bases numbered 9, after V lost 5 bases and J lost 4 bases. CDR1 is ENHRY, CDR2 SYGVKD, per germline. The CDR3 nucleotides are TGTGCCATCAGTCCCTCTCCTAGCGGGGTTTACAATGAGCAGTTCTTC. Its translation is CAISPSPSGVYNEQFF.

The V call is TRBV5-6, the J call TRBJ2-2; D might be TRBD1 (5 bases). Germline V gene data show CDR1 as SGHDT and CDR2 as YYEEEE. The CDR3 has 14 residues. Trimming pared 2 bases from V and 7 bases from J, leaving 12 bases between. The CDR3 nucleotides read TGTGCCAGCAGCTTAATTAGGGGAAACGGGGAGCTGTTTTTT. It encodes CASSLIRGNGELFF.

This clone was seen only a few times. The V gene is TRBV6-6, the J gene TRBJ1-2; TRBD1 agrees at 8 bases. Germline assignment: CDR1 MNHNY and CDR2 SVGAGI (reference sequence). Trimming at V came to 0 bases and at J to 7 bases, leaving 4 bases not matched to a gene. There are 14 residues in the CDR3. The CDR3 is CASSYSGQAVGYTF. CDR3 nucleotides: TGTGCCAGCAGTTACTCGGGACAGGCGGTTGGCTACACCTTC.

This chain connects TRBV2 to TRBJ2-7; D ambiguous. V lost 1 base, J lost 6 bases, and 10 bases lay in between. The CDR3 runs 13 residues. Germline CDR1 SNHLY, CDR2 FYNNEI. The CDR3 bases are TGTGCCAGCAGTGAAGTGGGCCGGGTCGAGCAGTACTTC. Residues: CASSEVGRVEQYF.

The J gene is TRBJ1-1, the V gene TRBV2; TRBD1 aligns across 9 bases. Germline trimming cut 4 bases from V and 7 bases from J; bases unmatched to any gene: 16. Germline V lookup: CDR1 SNHLY, CDR2 FYNNEI. This CDR3 contains 17 residues. The CDR3 spells CASSGTGTGHGENEAFF. CDR3 nucleotide sequence: TGTGCCAGCAGTGGAACGGGGACAGGGCATGGGGAAAATGAAGCTTTCTTT.

The sample holds one count of this clone. The chain has TRBV7-3 and TRBJ2-1; no clear D. The CDR3 extends over 15 amino acids. Germline V gene data show CDR1 as SGHTA and CDR2 as FQGTGA. Trimming shortened V by 4 bases and J by 5 bases, and 15 bases separated the two germline ends. The CDR3 protein is CASSSSGKSNNEQFF. CDR3 in DNA: TGTGCCAGCAGCTCTAGTGGGAAGTCTAACAATGAGCAGTTCTTC.

V usage is TRBV28 and J usage is TRBJ2-2, with D perhaps TRBD2 (6 bases). V lost 8 bases, J lost 7 bases, and 17 bases lay in between. Germline V gene sequence: CDR1 MDHEN, CDR2 SYDVKM. This CDR3 is 14 amino acids long. The CDR3 sequence: CASGGNRLDGELFF. CDR3 DNA: TGTGCCAGCGGAGGGAATCGGCTGGACGGGGAGCTGTTTTTT.

J is TRBJ2-5 and V is TRBV28, with 11 bases aligning to TRBD1. This CDR3 is built from 15 residues. V dropped 4 bases and J dropped 5; count of bases not matched to a gene: 6. The germline V gene has CDR1 MDHEN and CDR2 SYDVKM. The DNA of the CDR3 is TGTGCCAGCAGTTATCGGACAGGGGGCATGGAGACCCAGTACTTC. Its translation: CASSYRTGGMETQYF. Full variable domain (remainder filled in from reference TRBV28 and TRBJ2-5): DVKVTQSSRYLVKRTGEKVFLECVQDMDHENMFWYRQDPGLGLRLIYFSYDVKMKEKGDIPEGYSVSREKKERFSLILESASTNQTSMYLCASSYRTGGMETQYFGPGTRLLVL.

The V call is TRBV19, the J call TRBJ1-1; 12 bases fit TRBD1. V shed 10 bases, J shed 5 bases, and the junction held 11 bases outside the gene matches. The germline gives CDR1 LNHDA, CDR2 SQIVND (reference sequence). This CDR3 is built from 15 residues. The CDR3, as DNA: TGTGCCACCTCGGGGACAGGGGGCTTGGGAACTGAAGCTTTCTTT. Protein sequence: CATSGTGGLGTEAFF.

This chain links TRBV28 with TRBJ2-3; no clear D gene. The V and J ends lost 2 bases and 1 base respectively, with 10 bases between them. This CDR3 is built from 15 residues. CDR1 and CDR2 from the germline V gene are MDHEN and SYDVKM. CDR3 coding DNA: TGTGCCAGCAGTTTAATCACAAGAGGCACAGATACGCAGTATTTT. Its protein is CASSLITRGTDTQYF.